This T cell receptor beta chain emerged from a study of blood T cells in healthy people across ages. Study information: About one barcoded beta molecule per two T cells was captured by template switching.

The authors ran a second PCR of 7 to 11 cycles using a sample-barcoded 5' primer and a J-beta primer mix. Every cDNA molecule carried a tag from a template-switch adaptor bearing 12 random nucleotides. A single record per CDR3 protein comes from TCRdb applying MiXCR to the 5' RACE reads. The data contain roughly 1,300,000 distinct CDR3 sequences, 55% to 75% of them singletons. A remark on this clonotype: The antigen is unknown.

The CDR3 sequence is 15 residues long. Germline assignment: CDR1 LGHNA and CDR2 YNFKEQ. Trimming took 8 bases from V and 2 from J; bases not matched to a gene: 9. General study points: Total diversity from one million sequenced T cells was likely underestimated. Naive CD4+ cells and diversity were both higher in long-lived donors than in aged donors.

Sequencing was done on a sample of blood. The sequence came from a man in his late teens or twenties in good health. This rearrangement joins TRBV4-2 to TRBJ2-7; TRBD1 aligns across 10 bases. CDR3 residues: CASGSPGQGTYEQYF. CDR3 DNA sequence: TGTGCCAGCGGATCGCCGGGACAGGGGACCTACGAGCAGTACTTC.